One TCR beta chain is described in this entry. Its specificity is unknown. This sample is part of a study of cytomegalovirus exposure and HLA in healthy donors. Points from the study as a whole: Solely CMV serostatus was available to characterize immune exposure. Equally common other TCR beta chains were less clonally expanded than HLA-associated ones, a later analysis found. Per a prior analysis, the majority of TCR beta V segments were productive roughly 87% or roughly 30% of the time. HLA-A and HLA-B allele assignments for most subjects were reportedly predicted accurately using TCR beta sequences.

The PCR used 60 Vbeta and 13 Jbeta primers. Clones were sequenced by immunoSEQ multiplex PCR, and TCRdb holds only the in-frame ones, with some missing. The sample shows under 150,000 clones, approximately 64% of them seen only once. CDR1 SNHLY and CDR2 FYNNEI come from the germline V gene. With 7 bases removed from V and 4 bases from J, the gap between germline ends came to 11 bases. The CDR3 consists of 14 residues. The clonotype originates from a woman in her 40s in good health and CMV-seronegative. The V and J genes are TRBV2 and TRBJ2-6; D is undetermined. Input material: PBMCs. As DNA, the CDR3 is TGTGCCAGCAAATCCCAACAGGGGGCCAACGTCCTGACTTTC. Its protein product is CASKSQQGANVLTF.